This T cell receptor beta chain stems from a study of T cell repertoires in cytomegalovirus infection. Study-level information: CMV infection plus the matching HLA type was flagged by public TCR beta signatures. Points from the study as a whole: HLA-C-restricted CMV clonotypes gave the most frequent clonotype in two of eight donors. Summed public TCR beta family frequency identified CMV carriers bearing the relevant HLA.

TCRdb reprocessed the reads via MiXCR and lists one record per CDR3 protein. The sample yields roughly 630,000 distinct CDR3 sequences, more than 20% seen once. CDR1 and CDR2 (germline): MNHEY, SVGAGI. V lost 0 bases, J lost 6 bases, and 14 bases lay in between. The CDR3 is made up of 15 amino acids. Notes on this clonotype: Its matching antigen is unknown.

Material: CD8+ T cells from PBMCs. This chain joins TRBV6-5 and TRBJ1-2; no reliable D call. The TCR sequence derives from a human donor in good health (CMV status not recorded). Some clones in this sample may be carry-over from other donors' samples. CDR3 DNA sequence: TGTGCCAGCAGTTACTCGAGTTATTCAGTGGATGGCTACACCTTC. This gives the protein CASSYSSYSVDGYTF.